Listed here are 4 T cell receptor beta chains from one sample, sequenced in a study of T cell changes during pregnancy in multiple sclerosis. Some clones are missing from TCRdb's copy, which holds only in-frame ones; the method was immunoSEQ multiplex PCR. There are around 67,000 clones in the sample; approximately 90% occur only once, and about 2.3% lies in the top ten. The starting material was peripheral blood, obtained in the first trimester of pregnancy. The source is a female donor with multiple sclerosis, enrolled in a pregnancy study.

J is TRBJ1-1 and V is TRBV6-1; D is possibly TRBD1 (5 bases). Trimming removed 7 bases from V and 2 bases from J, with 11 bases in between. This CDR3 has 13 amino acids. Germline V gives CDR1 MNHNS, CDR2 SASEGT. CDR3 DNA: TGTGCCAGCATCAGGGCGGCAAACACTGAAGCTTTCTTT. Protein sequence: CASIRAANTEAFF.

CDR3: CSVERGLEFF. In DNA form, the CDR3 reads TGCAGCGTTGAACGTGGACTAGAGTTCTTC. V gene TRBV29-1 combines with J gene TRBJ2-1; 7 positions agree with TRBD2. Germline CDR1 SQVTM, CDR2 ANQGSEA. This CDR3 comprises 10 residues. Trimming removed 2 bases from V and 14 bases from J; junction bases left unmatched: 3.

The chain recombines TRBV5-8 with TRBJ1-5, with D maybe TRBD1 (5 bases). Germline CDR1 is SGHTS and CDR2 is YDEGEE. The germline V and J ends were trimmed by 5 bases and 3 bases, with 12 bases remaining between them. The length of the CDR3 is 14 residues. CDR3 sequence (DNA): TGTGCCAGCAGTTCCCGGGGGTACAATCAGCCCCAGCATTTT. Translating gives CASSSRGYNQPQHF.

V gene TRBV4-2 combines with J gene TRBJ2-1, with D possibly matching TRBD2 (5 bases). The CDR3 length is 15 residues. Trimming pared 0 bases from V and 0 bases from J, leaving 6 bases between. Germline loops: CDR1 LGHNA, CDR2 YNFKEQ. The CDR3 sequence is CASSQEGSSYNEQFF. The CDR3 bases are TGTGCCAGCAGCCAAGAGGGGAGCTCCTACAATGAGCAGTTCTTC.